This T cell receptor beta chain was profiled in a study of CD8 T cells in Susac syndrome. CDR3 size: 14 residues. The germline gives CDR1 SGDLS, CDR2 YYNGEE. Trimming left V 5 bases short and J 4 bases short, with 15 bases between. Reverse transcription of roughly 0.5 to 1 ug RNA used random hexamers. TCRdb re-analysed the immunoSEQ multiplex PCR reads in MiXCR, keeping a single row per CDR3 protein. The data hold approximately 190,000 distinct CDR3 sequences, with 80% to 95% observed a single time. The material sequenced was CD4+ T cells from PBMCs. V usage is TRBV9 and J usage is TRBJ1-2; no firm D call. This TCR derives from a human donor in good health. The CDR3 is CASRLPGGPYGYTF. CDR3 nucleotides: TGTGCCAGCAGACTCCCGGGCGGGCCCTATGGCTACACCTTC.